This TCR beta chain came from a study of response to subunit inactivated influenza vaccine. TCRdb used MiXCR to reprocess the RT-PCR reads, holding one entry per CDR3 protein. The table lists about 570,000 distinct CDR3 sequences, roughly 12% of them singletons. This clonotype has at least ten counts. V gave up 0 bases and J gave up 10 bases, with 10 bases separating them. The length of the CDR3 is 13 residues. The germline V gene encodes CDR1 LGHNA and CDR2 YSLEER. These sequences were also reported in another study, on T cells expressing NK-cell markers. That report notes: TCR beta cDNA was generated via 5'RACE template switching incorporating UMIs. Sorted CD3+CD56-NKG2C+, CD3+CD56+NKG2C+ and CD3+CD56+NKG2C- T cells supplied the TCR beta repertoires. Seven sequenced donors out of eight were HCMV-seropositive, one seronegative. A handful of donors carried dominant NKG2C+ clonotypes that made up roughly 1.0-7.5% of their CD8+ T cells. The leading position in the CD3+CD56-NKG2C+ fraction of several donors also went to these clonotypes.

This specimen was PBMCs from blood, taken on the day of vaccination. The J gene is TRBJ1-5, the V gene TRBV4-3; D gene uncertain. The TCR comes from a man aged 50 to 59 who received an inactivated influenza vaccine. The CDR3 DNA sequence: TGCGCCAGCAGCCAAGATACGTGGAGTCCCCAGCATTTT. Protein product: CASSQDTWSPQHF.